In this sample, the clone carrying this T cell receptor (beta chain) turned up a few times. These data belong to a study of Graves' ophthalmopathy and Graves' hyperthyroidism. Study as a whole: Peripheral blood was gathered at first diagnosis, ahead of any treatment whatsoever.

In germline, CDR1 is SNHLY, CDR2 FYNNEI. CDR3 size: 11 residues. V lost 4 bases and J 7 bases, leaving 8 bases between the germline ends. The evidence that diagnosis relied on was clinical symptoms, serum thyroxine, TRAb, thyroid ultrasound and orbital computed tomography. Amplification of TCR beta CDR3 regions used RNA transcripts. The authors performed first-round RT-PCR with HTBI primers and then a second-round multiplex PCR. One entry per CDR3 protein results from TCRdb running MiXCR on the multiplex PCR reads. The data contain approximately 700,000 distinct CDR3 sequences, roughly 40% of them singletons.

The chain combines TRBV2 with TRBJ2-7; D is perhaps TRBD2 (5 bases). Sequencing was carried out using peripheral blood. This receptor was obtained from an adult man with Graves' ophthalmopathy. The DNA of the CDR3 is TGTGCCAGCAGTGGCCGCGGGGAGCAGTACTTC. Translated: CASSGRGEQYF.